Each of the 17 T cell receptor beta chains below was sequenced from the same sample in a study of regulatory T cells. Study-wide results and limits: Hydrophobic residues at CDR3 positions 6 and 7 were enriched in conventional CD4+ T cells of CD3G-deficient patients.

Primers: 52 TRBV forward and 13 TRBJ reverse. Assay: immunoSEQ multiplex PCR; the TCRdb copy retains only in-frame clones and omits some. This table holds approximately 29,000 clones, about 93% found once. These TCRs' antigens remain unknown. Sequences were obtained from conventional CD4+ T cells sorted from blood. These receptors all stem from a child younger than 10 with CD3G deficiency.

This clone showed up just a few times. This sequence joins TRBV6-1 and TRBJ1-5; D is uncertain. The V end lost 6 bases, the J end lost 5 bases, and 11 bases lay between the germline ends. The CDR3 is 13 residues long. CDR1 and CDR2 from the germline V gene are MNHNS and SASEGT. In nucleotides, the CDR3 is TGTGCCAGCAGAGGACTACCAGATCAGCCCCAGCATTTT. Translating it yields CASRGLPDQPQHF.

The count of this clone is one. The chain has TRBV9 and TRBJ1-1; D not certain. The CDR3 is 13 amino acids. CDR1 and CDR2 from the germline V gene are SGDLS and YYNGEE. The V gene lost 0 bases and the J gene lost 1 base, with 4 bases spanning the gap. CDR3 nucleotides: TGTGCCAGCAGCGTAGCGGGGAACACTGAAGCTTTCTTT. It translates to CASSVAGNTEAFF.

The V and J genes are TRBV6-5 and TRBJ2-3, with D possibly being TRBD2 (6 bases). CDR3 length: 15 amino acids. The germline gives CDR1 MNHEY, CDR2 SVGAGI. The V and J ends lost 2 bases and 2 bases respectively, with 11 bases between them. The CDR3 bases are TGTGCCAGCAGTTACCGTCTAGCGTACACAGATACGCAGTATTTT. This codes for CASSYRLAYTDTQYF.

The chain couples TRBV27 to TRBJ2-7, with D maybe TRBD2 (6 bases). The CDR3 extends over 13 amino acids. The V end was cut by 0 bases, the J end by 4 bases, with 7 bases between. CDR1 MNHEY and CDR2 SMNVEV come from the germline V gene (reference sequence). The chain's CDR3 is CASSLSGRYEQYF. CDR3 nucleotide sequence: TGTGCCAGCAGTTTATCCGGGAGATACGAGCAGTACTTC.

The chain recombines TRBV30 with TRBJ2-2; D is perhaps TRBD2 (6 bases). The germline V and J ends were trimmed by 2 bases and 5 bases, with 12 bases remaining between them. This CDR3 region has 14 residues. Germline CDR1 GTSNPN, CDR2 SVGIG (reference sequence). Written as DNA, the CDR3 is TGTGCCTGGAGTCGACATAGCGGTACCGGGGAGCTGTTTTTT. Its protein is CAWSRHSGTGELFF.

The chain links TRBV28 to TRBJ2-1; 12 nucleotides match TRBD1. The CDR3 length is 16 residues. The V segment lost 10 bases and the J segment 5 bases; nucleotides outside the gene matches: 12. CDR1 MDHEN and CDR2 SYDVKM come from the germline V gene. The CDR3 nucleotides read TGTGCCACCGGGGACAGGGGGCTGTATTGGGACAATGAGCAGTTCTTC. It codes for CATGDRGLYWDNEQFF.

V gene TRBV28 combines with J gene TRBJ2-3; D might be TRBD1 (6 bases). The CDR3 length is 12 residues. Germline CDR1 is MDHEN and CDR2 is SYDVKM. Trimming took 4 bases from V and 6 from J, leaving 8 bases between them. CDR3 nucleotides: TGTGCCAGCAGTTCTACAGGGGATACGCAGTATTTT. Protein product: CASSSTGDTQYF.

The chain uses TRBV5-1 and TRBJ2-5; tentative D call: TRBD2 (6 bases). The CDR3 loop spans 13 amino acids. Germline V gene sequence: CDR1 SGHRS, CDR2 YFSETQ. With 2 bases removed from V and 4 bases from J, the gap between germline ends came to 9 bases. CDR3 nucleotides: TGCGCCAGCAGCTTCCGACTAGGAGAGACCCAGTACTTC. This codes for CASSFRLGETQYF.

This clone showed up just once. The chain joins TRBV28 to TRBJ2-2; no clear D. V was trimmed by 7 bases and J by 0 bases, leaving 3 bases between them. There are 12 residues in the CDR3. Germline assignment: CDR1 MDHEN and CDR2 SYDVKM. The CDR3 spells CASTSNTGELFF. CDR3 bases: TGTGCCAGCACTTCGAACACCGGGGAGCTGTTTTTT.

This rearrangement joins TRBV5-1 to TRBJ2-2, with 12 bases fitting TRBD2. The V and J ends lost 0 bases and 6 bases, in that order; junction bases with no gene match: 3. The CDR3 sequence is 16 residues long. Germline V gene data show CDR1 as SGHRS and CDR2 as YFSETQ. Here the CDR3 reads CASSLEPSGRAGELFF. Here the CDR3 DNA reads TGCGCCAGCAGCTTGGAACCTAGCGGGAGGGCCGGGGAGCTGTTTTTT.

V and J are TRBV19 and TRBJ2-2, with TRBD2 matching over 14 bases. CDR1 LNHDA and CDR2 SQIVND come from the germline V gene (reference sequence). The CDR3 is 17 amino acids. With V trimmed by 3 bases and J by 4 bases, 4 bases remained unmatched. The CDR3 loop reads CASSMKGTSGSTGELFF. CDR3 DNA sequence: TGTGCCAGTAGTATGAAGGGGACTAGCGGGAGCACCGGGGAGCTGTTTTTT.

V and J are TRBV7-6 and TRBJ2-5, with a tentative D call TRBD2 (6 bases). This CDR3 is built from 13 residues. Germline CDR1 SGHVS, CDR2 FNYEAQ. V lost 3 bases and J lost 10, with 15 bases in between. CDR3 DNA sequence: TGTGCCAGCAGCTTGGGCCCTGAGGAGGGCCAGTACTTC. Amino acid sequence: CASSLGPEEGQYF.

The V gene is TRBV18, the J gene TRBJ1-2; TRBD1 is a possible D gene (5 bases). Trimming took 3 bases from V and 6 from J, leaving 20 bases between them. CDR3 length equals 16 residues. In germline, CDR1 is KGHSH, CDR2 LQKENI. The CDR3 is CASSPGLEARVNGYTF. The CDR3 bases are TGTGCCAGCTCACCGGGTCTCGAAGCCAGGGTCAATGGCTACACCTTC.

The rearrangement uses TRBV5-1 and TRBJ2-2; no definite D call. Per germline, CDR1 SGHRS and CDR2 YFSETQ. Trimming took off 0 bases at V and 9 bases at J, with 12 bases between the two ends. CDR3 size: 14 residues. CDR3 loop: CASSLDPGKRELFF. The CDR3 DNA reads TGCGCCAGCAGCTTGGACCCTGGCAAGAGGGAGCTGTTTTTT. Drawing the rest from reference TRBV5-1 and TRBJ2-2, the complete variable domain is KAGVTQTPRYLIKTRGQQVTLSCSPISGHRSVSWYQQTPGQGLQFLFEYFSETQRNKGNFPGRFSGRQFSNSRSEMNVSTLELGDSALYLCASSLDPGKRELFFGEGSRLTVL.

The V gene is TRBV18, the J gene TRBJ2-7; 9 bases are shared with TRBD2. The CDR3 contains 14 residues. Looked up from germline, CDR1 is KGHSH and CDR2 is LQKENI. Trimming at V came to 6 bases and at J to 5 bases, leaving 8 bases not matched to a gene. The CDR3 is CASSRREGLDEQYF. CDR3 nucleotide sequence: TGTGCCAGCTCTCGGCGGGAGGGCCTCGACGAGCAGTACTTC.

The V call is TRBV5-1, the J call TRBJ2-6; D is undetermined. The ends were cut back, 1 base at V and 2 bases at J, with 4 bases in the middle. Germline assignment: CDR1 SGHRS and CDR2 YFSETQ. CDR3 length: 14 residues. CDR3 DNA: TGCGCCAGCAGCTTGTCCACTGGGGCCAACGTCCTGACTTTC. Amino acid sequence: CASSLSTGANVLTF.

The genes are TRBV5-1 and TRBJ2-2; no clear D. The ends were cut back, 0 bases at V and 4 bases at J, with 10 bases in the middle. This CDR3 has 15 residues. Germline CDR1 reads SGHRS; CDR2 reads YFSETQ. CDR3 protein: CASSLEGRGTGELFF. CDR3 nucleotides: TGCGCCAGCAGCTTGGAAGGGCGCGGCACCGGGGAGCTGTTTTTT.